The rows below give T cell receptor beta chains drawn from one sample of a study of control samples from healthy donors and cancer patients. This table comes from immunoSEQ multiplex PCR, and its TCRdb copy is limited to in-frame clones, with some not included. Here the sample spans around 140,000 clones, about nine tenths being singletons. The sample consisted of blood. These receptors were taken from a woman in her forties or fifties in good health. Each CDR3 is given without its conserved first and last residue. D genes are given only for firm matches.

>TRBV30|TRBD1|TRBJ1-4|12
AWASRTGSEKLF
>TRBV12-3/TRBV12-4|TRBD2|TRBJ2-7|11
ASSFGGFYEQY
>TRBV30|NA|TRBJ1-1|8
ACWGAEAF
>TRBV5-1|TRBD1|TRBJ1-1|14
ASSLAPGQVNTEAF
>TRBV2|NA|TRBJ2-2|12
ASRGTLNTGELF
>TRBV2|NA|TRBJ1-5|15
ASSENMFARSNQPQH
>TRBV5-1|NA|TRBJ2-2|15
ASSLDSGGLGTGELF
>TRBV6-5|NA|TRBJ1-3|14
ASSYGGAVSGNTIY
>TRBV24-1|TRBD1|TRBJ2-1|13
ATSEGQSSYNEQF
>TRBV11-2|TRBD2|TRBJ2-1|15
ASSLIFSGSPYNEQF
>TRBV25-1|NA|TRBJ1-2|12
ASSESLTRGGYT
>TRBV24-1|NA|TRBJ1-1|13
ATSDQTLMNTEAF
>TRBV7-7|NA|TRBJ2-2|13
ASSFSGARAGELF
>TRBV19|TRBD1|TRBJ1-3|15
ASSAGQGKTSGNTIY
>TRBV12-3/TRBV12-4|TRBD1|TRBJ1-5|11
ASNRGGGQPQH
>TRBV2|NA|TRBJ1-5|13
ASSADRLSNQPQH
>TRBV5-1|NA|TRBJ2-3|12
ASSPYSSTDTQY
>TRBV7-9|NA|TRBJ2-4|13
ASSLGIGQGDIQY
>TRBV11-2|TRBD2|TRBJ2-7|13
ASSLSPGGTYEQY